This T cell receptor (beta chain) was captured by sequencing in a study of blood T cell repertoires in COVID-19. Study summary: Both acute and convalescent COVID-19 samples were obtained from the United States, Italy and Spain. Sample material is recorded as cDNA or gDNA derived from T cells, B-cell-depleted T cells, or PBMCs.

Authors' methods: It was from reference gene primer amplification that nucleated cell counts were estimated. The data were produced by immunoSEQ multiplex PCR, yet TCRdb's version contains in-frame clones alone and is incomplete. That table gives V, J and clone size, and the DNA gave D and trimming. The data show about 170,000 clones, around 88% seen once. Per germline, CDR1 SGDLS and CDR2 YYNGEE. The ends were cut back, 5 bases at V and 4 bases at J, with 9 bases in the middle. This CDR3 contains 12 residues. Source material: peripheral blood. The receptor was derived from a woman in her 70s who had recovered from COVID-19. The chain carries TRBV9 and TRBJ2-5, with TRBD2 as a possible D gene (5 bases). CDR3 loop: CASSPAGETQYF. The CDR3 DNA reads TGTGCCAGCAGTCCGGCGGGAGAGACCCAGTACTTC.